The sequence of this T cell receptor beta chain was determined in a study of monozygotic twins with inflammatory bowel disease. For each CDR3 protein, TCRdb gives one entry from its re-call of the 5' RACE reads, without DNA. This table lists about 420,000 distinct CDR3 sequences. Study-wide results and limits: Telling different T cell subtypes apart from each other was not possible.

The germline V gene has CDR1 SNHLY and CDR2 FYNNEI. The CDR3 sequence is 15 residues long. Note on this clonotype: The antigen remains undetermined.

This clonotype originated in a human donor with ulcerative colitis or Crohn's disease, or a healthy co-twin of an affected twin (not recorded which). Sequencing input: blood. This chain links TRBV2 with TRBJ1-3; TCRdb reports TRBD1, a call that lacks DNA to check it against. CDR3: CASQEQGAAGNTIYF.